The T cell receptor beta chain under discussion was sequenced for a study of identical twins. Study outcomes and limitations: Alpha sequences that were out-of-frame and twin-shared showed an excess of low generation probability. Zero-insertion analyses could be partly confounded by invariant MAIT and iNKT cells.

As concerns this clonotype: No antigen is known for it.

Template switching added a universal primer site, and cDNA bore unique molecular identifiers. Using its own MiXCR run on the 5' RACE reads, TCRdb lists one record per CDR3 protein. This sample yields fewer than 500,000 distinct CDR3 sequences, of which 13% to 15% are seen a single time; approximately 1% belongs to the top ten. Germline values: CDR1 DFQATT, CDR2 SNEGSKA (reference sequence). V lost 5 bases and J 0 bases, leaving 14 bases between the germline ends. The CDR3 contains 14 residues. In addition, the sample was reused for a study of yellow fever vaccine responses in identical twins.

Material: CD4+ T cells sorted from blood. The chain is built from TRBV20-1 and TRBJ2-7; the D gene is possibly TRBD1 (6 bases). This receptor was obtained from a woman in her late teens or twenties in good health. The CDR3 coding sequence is TGCAGTGCTTCCCCGAGGACAGTCTCCTACGAGCAGTACTTC. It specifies CSASPRTVSYEQYF.